The table lists the clone carrying this T cell receptor (beta chain) with a few counts. Its antigen is as yet unknown. Germline values: CDR1 ENHRY, CDR2 SYGVKD. The CDR3 has 13 residues. V dropped 10 bases and J dropped 2 bases, with 13 bases sitting between them. The data derive from a study of T cells after yellow fever vaccination. General study findings and limits: Subsequent to the booster, the majority of primary-vaccination clones reappeared (roughly 97% CD4, 80% to 90% CD8).

TCRdb re-analysed the 5' RACE reads in MiXCR, keeping a single row per CDR3 protein. The sample lists around 310,000 distinct CDR3 sequences, roughly 4% occurring once. The sequencing here drew on PBMCs, taken on the day of the yellow fever booster vaccination. The TCR was taken from a young man who received the YFV17D yellow fever vaccine. The chain has TRBV10-3 and TRBJ2-3; weak D call: TRBD1 (6 bases). CDR3 coding DNA: TGTGCCACGCAGGACAGACCCACAGATACGCAGTATTTT. Translation gives CATQDRPTDTQYF.